One sample yielded the 20 T cell receptor beta chains listed below, sequenced in a study of cytomegalovirus exposure and HLA in healthy donors. Researchers ran the PCR with 60 Vbeta and 13 Jbeta primers. Produced via immunoSEQ multiplex PCR; TCRdb's table is partial and in-frame only. Its listing shows some 82,000 clones. Sequencing was carried out using PBMCs. The receptors originated from a woman under 40 in good health and CMV-seronegative.

The V call is TRBV12-5, the J call TRBJ2-1; D may be TRBD2 (5 bases). Germline V gives CDR1 LGHNT, CDR2 FRNRAP. The CDR3 runs 14 residues. The ends were cut back, 5 bases at V and 9 bases at J, with 17 bases in the middle. CDR3 bases: TGTGCTAGTGGTCTCCACAGCCTAGCTGCTGAGCAGTTCTTC. It is translated as CASGLHSLAAEQFF.

V is TRBV10-2 and J is TRBJ2-7; perhaps TRBD2 as D (6 bases). This CDR3 spans 14 amino acids. CDR1 is WSHSY and CDR2 is SAAADI in the germline V gene. Deletions cut 4 bases from V and 4 bases from J, with 14 bases between. This CDR3 is CASSAGTGYYEQYF. The CDR3 DNA follows: TGCGCCAGCAGTGCCGGGACTGGTTATTACGAGCAGTACTTC.

This chain uses TRBV2 with TRBJ1-2, with D maybe TRBD1 (6 bases). The CDR3 consists of 14 residues. V was clipped by 3 bases and J by 3 bases, with 11 bases between them. In germline, CDR1 is SNHLY, CDR2 FYNNEI. The CDR3 region has the DNA TGTGCCAGCAGTGACCGACAGGCCGACTATGGCTACACCTTC. Its translation is CASSDRQADYGYTF.

This rearrangement joins TRBV6-5 to TRBJ1-6; a weak D match, TRBD1 (5 bases). Germline values: CDR1 MNHEY, CDR2 SVGAGI. The CDR3 is made up of 14 amino acids. With 6 bases removed from V and 3 bases from J, the gap between germline ends came to 9 bases. The CDR3 DNA sequence: TGTGCCAGCAGGGACGGGGGCTATAATTCACCCCTCCACTTT. Protein sequence: CASRDGGYNSPLHF.

The chain has TRBV7-8 and TRBJ2-5; 8 bases match TRBD2. The germline V gene has CDR1 SGHVS and CDR2 FQNEAQ. Losses at the gene ends were 5 bases for V and 2 bases for J; bases not matched to a gene: 10. The length of the CDR3 is 16 residues. Written as DNA, the CDR3 is TGTGCCAGCAGCCTTGTGTTGTCTAGCGGGCAAGAGACCCAGTACTTC. It codes for CASSLVLSSGQETQYF. Using reference TRBV7-8 and TRBJ2-5 for the parts outside the CDR3, the full variable domain is GAGVSQSPRYKVAKRGQDVALRCDPISGHVSLFWYQQALGQGPEFLTYFQNEAQLDKSGLPSDRFFAERPEGSVSTLKIQRTQQEDSAVYLCASSLVLSSGQETQYFGPGTRLLVL.

V usage is TRBV5-1 and J usage is TRBJ2-7, with no clear D. The V gene's germline CDR1 is SGHRS and CDR2 YFSETQ. There are 15 residues in the CDR3. Trimming removed 0 bases at V and 6 bases at J, with 16 bases between. CDR3 DNA sequence: TGCGCCAGCAGCTTGGCCCAGGCTTACATCGGCGAGCAGTACTTC. Translated, it gives CASSLAQAYIGEQYF.

As DNA, the CDR3 is TGTGCCAGCAGTTACACTCAAACCGGGGAGCTGTTTTTT. Its protein product is CASSYTQTGELFF. The V gene is TRBV6-5, the J gene TRBJ2-2; no clear D. The CDR3 runs to 13 residues. The V gene's germline CDR1 is MNHEY and CDR2 SVGAGI. Deletions cut 2 bases from V and 5 bases from J, with 6 bases between.

The chain employs TRBV9 and TRBJ1-3; the match to TRBD1 covers 9 bases. Per the germline V gene, CDR1 is SGDLS and CDR2 is YYNGEE. J gave up 2 bases and V 0 bases, and 0 bases lay outside the gene matches. CDR3 size: 15 residues. CDR3 residues: CASSVGQGAGNTIYF. In DNA form, the CDR3 reads TGTGCCAGCAGCGTAGGACAGGGGGCTGGAAACACCATATATTTT. The whole variable domain, remainder taken from reference TRBV9 and TRBJ1-3, is DSGVTQTPKHLITATGQRVTLRCSPRSGDLSVYWYQQSLDQGLQFLIQYYNGEERAKGNILERFSAQQFPDLHSELNLSSLELGDSALYFCASSVGQGAGNTIYFGEGSWLTVV.

The V call is TRBV6-1, the J call TRBJ1-3, with unresolved D. Germline values: CDR1 MNHNS, CDR2 SASEGT. V lost 2 bases to trimming and J lost 3 bases, with 8 bases between them. The CDR3 extends over 14 amino acids. In DNA, the CDR3 is TGTGCCAGCAGTGAAATCACACGTGGAAACACCATATATTTT. Encoded protein: CASSEITRGNTIYF.

The chain employs TRBV4-1 and TRBJ2-5; the match to TRBD2 covers 7 bases. Germline V CDR1 and CDR2: MGHRA, YSYEKL. The CDR3 loop spans 15 amino acids. With V trimmed by 1 base and J by 2 bases, 4 bases remained unmatched. CDR3 coding DNA: TGCGCCAGCAGCCAAGTTTGGCGGGAGCAAGAGACCCAGTACTTC. Translated, it gives CASSQVWREQETQYF.

The V and J genes are TRBV11-2 and TRBJ1-5, with 11 positions matching TRBD1. CDR3 size: 15 residues. V lost 5 bases, J lost 8 bases, and 8 bases stayed unmatched. CDR1 and CDR2 from the germline V gene are SGHAT and FQNNGV. The CDR3 DNA follows: TGTGCCAGCAGCCCCGGACAGGGGGCGCTTGAGCCCCAGCATTTT. It translates to CASSPGQGALEPQHF.

The chain recombines TRBV5-1 with TRBJ1-2, with 8 bases lining up with TRBD1. The junction had 2 bases not matched to a gene; V was cut back by 1 base and J by 6 bases. The CDR3 extends over 13 amino acids. Germline loops: CDR1 SGHRS, CDR2 YFSETQ. CDR3 loop: CASSLMGQDGYTF. The DNA for the CDR3 is TGCGCCAGCAGCTTGATGGGACAGGATGGCTACACCTTC.

The rearrangement links TRBV13 to TRBJ2-5; no definite D call. Between the trimmed V and J ends, which lost 2 bases and 2 bases, there was a span of 6 bases. Germline lookup yields CDR1 PRHDT and CDR2 FYEKMQ (reference sequence). The CDR3 spans 13 residues. DNA for the CDR3: TGTGCCAGCAGCTTAAACAGTCAAGAGACCCAGTACTTC. Amino acids: CASSLNSQETQYF. Full variable domain (rest looked up from reference TRBV13 and TRBJ2-5): AAGVIQSPRHLIKEKRETATLKCYPIPRHDTVYWYQQGPGQDPQFLISFYEKMQSDKGSIPDRFSAQQFSDYHSELNMSSLELGDSALYFCASSLNSQETQYFGPGTRLLVL.

This chain joins TRBV9 and TRBJ2-5; possible D gene TRBD1, 5 bases. Germline CDR1 reads SGDLS; CDR2 reads YYNGEE. V was shortened by 0 bases and J by 5 bases, with 17 bases between the two germline ends. This CDR3 is built from 16 residues. CDR3 in DNA: TGTGCCAGCAGCGTAGGGGTGGGGCCAGGGCAGGAGACCCAGTACTTC. It yields the protein CASSVGVGPGQETQYF.

This chain links TRBV30 with TRBJ2-7, with 8 positions matching TRBD1. Trimming cost V 4 bases and J 3 bases; bases outside gene matches: 5. The CDR3 runs to 13 residues. Germline CDR1 reads GTSNPN; CDR2 reads SVGIG (reference sequence). CDR3 region: CAWKTDRDYEQYF. Here the CDR3 DNA reads TGTGCCTGGAAAACGGACAGGGACTACGAGCAGTACTTC.

The rearrangement joins TRBV29-1 to TRBJ2-5; D is ambiguous. Gene TRBJ2-7 matches the end of the DNA better, so the J call may be wrong. In germline, CDR1 is SQVTM, CDR2 ANQGSEA. The CDR3 sequence is 12 residues long. The CDR3 DNA reads TGCAGCGTGGGCCTGAGCTCCTACGAGCAGTACTTC. Amino acid sequence: CSVGLSSYEQYF.

This chain links TRBV7-8 with TRBJ2-1; D call uncertain. Between the trimmed V and J ends, which lost 5 bases and 3 bases, there was a span of 14 bases. Germline CDR1 SGHVS, CDR2 FQNEAQ. The CDR3 length is 15 residues. As DNA, the CDR3 is TGTGCCAGCAGCCCCGAGAGGCTATTCTACAATGAGCAGTTCTTC. Its translation is CASSPERLFYNEQFF. The variable domain in full, completed from reference TRBV7-8 and TRBJ2-1, reads GAGVSQSPRYKVAKRGQDVALRCDPISGHVSLFWYQQALGQGPEFLTYFQNEAQLDKSGLPSDRFFAERPEGSVSTLKIQRTQQEDSAVYLCASSPERLFYNEQFFGPGTRLTVL.

This chain uses TRBV5-6 with TRBJ2-7; 10 nucleotides agree with TRBD1. Per the germline V gene, CDR1 is SGHDT and CDR2 is YYEEEE. This CDR3 spans 13 amino acids. Trimming at V came to 4 bases and at J to 5 bases, leaving 3 bases not matched to a gene. The CDR3 loop is CASSRGQGDEQYF. In DNA, the CDR3 is TGTGCCAGCAGCCGCGGACAGGGGGACGAGCAGTACTTC.

This sequence joins TRBV11-2 and TRBJ2-3; no firm D call. The CDR3 loop spans 12 amino acids. Trimming stripped 4 bases from V and 3 bases from J, with 5 bases between. CDR1 and CDR2 from the germline V gene are SGHAT and FQNNGV. The CDR3 nucleotides read TGTGCCAGCAGCTCGGTTACAGATACGCAGTATTTT. Amino acids: CASSSVTDTQYF.

The V and J genes are TRBV29-1 and TRBJ1-1, with D perhaps matching TRBD1 (5 bases). The germline V gene encodes CDR1 SQVTM and CDR2 ANQGSEA. Between the trimmed V and J ends, which lost 0 bases and 4 bases, there was a span of 12 bases. CDR3 size: 14 residues. CDR3 sequence: CSVEEGGRATEAFF. The CDR3 DNA follows: TGCAGCGTTGAAGAAGGTGGCAGGGCCACTGAAGCTTTCTTT.